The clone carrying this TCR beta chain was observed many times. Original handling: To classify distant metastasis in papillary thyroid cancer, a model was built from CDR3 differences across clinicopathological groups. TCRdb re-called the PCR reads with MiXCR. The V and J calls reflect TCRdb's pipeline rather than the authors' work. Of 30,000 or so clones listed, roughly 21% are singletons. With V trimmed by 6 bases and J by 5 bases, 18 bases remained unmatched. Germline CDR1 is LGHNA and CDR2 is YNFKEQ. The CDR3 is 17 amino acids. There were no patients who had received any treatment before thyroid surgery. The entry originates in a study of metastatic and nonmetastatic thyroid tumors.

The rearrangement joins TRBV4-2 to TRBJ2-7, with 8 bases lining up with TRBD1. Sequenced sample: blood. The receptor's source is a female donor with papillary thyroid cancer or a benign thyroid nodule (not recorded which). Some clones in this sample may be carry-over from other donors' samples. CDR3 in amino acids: CASSPQGMEQGGHEQYF. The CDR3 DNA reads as TGTGCCAGCAGTCCTCAAGGAATGGAACAGGGGGGCCACGAGCAGTACTTC.